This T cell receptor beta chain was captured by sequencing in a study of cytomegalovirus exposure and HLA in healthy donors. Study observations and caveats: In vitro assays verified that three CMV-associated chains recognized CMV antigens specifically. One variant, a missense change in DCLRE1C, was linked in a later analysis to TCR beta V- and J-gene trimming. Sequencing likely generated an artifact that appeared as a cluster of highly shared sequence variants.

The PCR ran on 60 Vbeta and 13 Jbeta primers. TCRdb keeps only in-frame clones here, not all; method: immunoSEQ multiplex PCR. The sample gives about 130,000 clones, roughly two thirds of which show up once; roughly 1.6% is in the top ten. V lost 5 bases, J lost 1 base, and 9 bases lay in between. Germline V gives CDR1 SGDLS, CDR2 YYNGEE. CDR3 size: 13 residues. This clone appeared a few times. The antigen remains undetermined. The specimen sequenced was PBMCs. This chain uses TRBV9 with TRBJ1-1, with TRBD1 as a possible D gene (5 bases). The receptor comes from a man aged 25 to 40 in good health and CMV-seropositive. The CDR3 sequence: CASSTTGNTEAFF. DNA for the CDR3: TGTGCCAGCAGTACTACAGGGAACACTGAAGCTTTCTTT.